Shown below are 29 T cell receptor beta chains from a single sample sequenced in a study of blood T cell repertoires in COVID-19. The repertoire was sequenced with immunoSEQ multiplex PCR; TCRdb's copy has only in-frame clones and lacks some. The sample records approximately 170,000 clones, 80% to 90% being singletons. What was sequenced was peripheral blood. The source is a woman aged 80 or over with acute or convalescent COVID-19.

The rearrangement uses TRBV5-6 and TRBJ1-4; weak D call: TRBD1 (5 bases). The CDR3 is 15 residues long. CDR1 and CDR2 (germline): SGHDT, YYEEEE. V was cut by 4 bases and J by 7 bases, with 17 bases left in between. The CDR3 nucleotides read TGTGCCAGCAGCCGGGGCCGGGGAGGTGGTGAAAAACTGTTTTTT. It specifies CASSRGRGGGEKLFF.

The chain uses TRBV19 and TRBJ2-2, with TRBD2 identical over 7 bases. This CDR3 is built from 15 residues. Germline V gives CDR1 LNHDA, CDR2 SQIVND (reference sequence). V trimming: 3 bases; J trimming: 3 bases; junction bases outside the gene matches: 4. CDR3 amino acids: CASSIGGGYTGELFF. The DNA of the CDR3 is TGTGCCAGTAGTATCGGCGGGGGATACACCGGGGAGCTGTTTTTT.

V is TRBV3-1 (or the pseudogene TRBV3-2) and J is TRBJ1-1; a possible D gene is TRBD1 (6 bases). Germline V CDR1 and CDR2: LGHDT, YNNKEL (reference sequence). The germline V and J ends were trimmed by 4 bases and 6 bases, with 18 bases remaining between them. The CDR3 contains 15 residues. Here the CDR3 reads CASSPGWQGFAEAFF. The CDR3 DNA reads as TGTGCCAGCAGCCCAGGTTGGCAGGGGTTCGCTGAAGCTTTCTTT.

The CDR3 spells CASSSGQGWSPLHF. DNA of the CDR3: TGTGCCAGCAGCTCGGGACAGGGATGGTCACCCCTCCACTTT. V gene TRBV28 combines with J gene TRBJ1-6; 9 bases agree with TRBD1. Germline V gives CDR1 MDHEN, CDR2 SYDVKM. This CDR3 is built from 14 residues. The ends lost 6 bases at V and 10 bases at J; junction bases unmatched: 7.

The genes are TRBV7-6 and TRBJ2-1, with 9 bases lining up with TRBD1. This CDR3 has 16 residues. V shed 3 bases and J 3 bases; nucleotides not matched to a gene: 6. Germline values: CDR1 SGHVS, CDR2 FNYEAQ. This chain's CDR3 is CASSLAGQGIYNEQFF. The DNA of the CDR3 is TGTGCCAGCAGCTTGGCGGGACAGGGAATCTACAATGAGCAGTTCTTC.

This chain uses TRBV18 with TRBJ2-3; maybe TRBD2 (5 bases). Trimming took off 2 bases at V and 0 bases at J, with 12 bases between the two ends. The CDR3 totals 16 residues. Germline V gives CDR1 KGHSH, CDR2 LQKENI. CDR3 sequence: CASSPDRGSSTDTQYF. The CDR3 DNA is TGTGCCAGCTCACCAGACCGGGGTTCTAGCACAGATACGCAGTATTTT.

The chain recombines TRBV3-1 (or the pseudogene TRBV3-2) with TRBJ2-3; TRBD2 agrees at 11 bases. CDR1 is LGHDT, CDR2 YNNKEL, per germline (reference sequence). V dropped 1 base and J dropped 6; count of bases not matched to a gene: 6. This CDR3 has 16 amino acids. CDR3 region: CASSQGLAGFSDTQYF. The CDR3 DNA is TGTGCCAGCAGCCAAGGACTAGCGGGATTCTCTGATACGCAGTATTTT.

This clone appeared a few times. The CDR3 nucleotides read TGTGCCAGCAGCCTGAGGACAGCGAACACTGAAGCTTTCTTT. This sequence encodes CASSLRTANTEAFF. The genes are TRBV9 and TRBJ1-1; possible D gene TRBD1, 6 bases. This CDR3 region has 14 residues. V gave up 4 bases and J gave up 1 base, with 11 bases separating them. Germline V lookup: CDR1 SGDLS, CDR2 YYNGEE.

This clone has just one count. The CDR3 loop reads CASSPIRTVEGEQYF. In DNA, the CDR3 is TGTGCCAGCTCACCAATTCGGACAGTGGAAGGCGAGCAGTACTTC. The rearrangement joins TRBV18 to TRBJ2-7; tentatively, D is TRBD1 (6 bases). Per germline, CDR1 KGHSH and CDR2 LQKENI. CDR3 length: 15 amino acids. Trimming left V 2 bases short and J 6 bases short, with 17 bases between.

This chain connects TRBV7-9 to TRBJ1-2, with no clear D. Per germline, CDR1 SEHNR and CDR2 FQNEAQ (reference sequence). Deletions cut 5 bases from V and 8 bases from J, with 12 bases between. This CDR3 contains 12 residues. The CDR3 DNA reads as TGTGCCAGCAGCCCCGGTCTCGGGGGCTACACCTTC. This gives the protein CASSPGLGGYTF.

The V call is TRBV6-6, the J call TRBJ2-5; no firm D call. The CDR3 spans 12 residues. V dropped 5 bases and J dropped 5 bases, with 9 bases sitting between them. Germline CDR1 MNHNY, CDR2 SVGAGI (reference sequence). CDR3 region: CASSTPQETQYF. The DNA for the CDR3 is TGTGCCAGCAGTACGCCGCAGGAGACCCAGTACTTC.

This rearrangement joins TRBV6-5 to TRBJ1-2, with TRBD1 matching over 7 bases. This CDR3 comprises 15 residues. CDR1 and CDR2 from the germline V gene are MNHEY and SVGAGI. Trimming took 6 bases from V and 9 from J; bases not matched to a gene: 16. CDR3 region: CASSLQGTVVDRYTF. As DNA, the CDR3 is TGTGCCAGCAGCCTCCAAGGGACAGTGGTCGATCGCTACACCTTC.

This clone was counted between two and nine times. V gene TRBV20-1 combines with J gene TRBJ1-5; D gene uncertain. CDR1 and CDR2 from the germline V gene are DFQATT and SNEGSKA (reference sequence). The CDR3 has 14 amino acids. Between the trimmed V and J ends, which lost 3 bases and 0 bases, there was a span of 9 bases. The CDR3: CSASSGNSNQPQHF. CDR3 nucleotide sequence: TGCAGTGCTAGTTCGGGTAATAGCAATCAGCCCCAGCATTTT.

The chain couples TRBV6-5 to TRBJ2-3, with a tentative D call TRBD1 (6 bases). The CDR3 consists of 14 residues. Germline CDR1 and CDR2: MNHEY and SVGAGI. Trimming shortened V by 6 bases and J by 2 bases, and 12 bases separated the two germline ends. CDR3 residues: CASSDRLSTDTQYF. CDR3 nucleotide sequence: TGTGCCAGCAGCGACAGGCTTTCCACAGATACGCAGTATTTT.

This clone came up a few times. Written as DNA, the CDR3 is TGCGCCAGCAGCTTGTTCGAGTTCAGGAGGAGGGGAGCCTACGAGCAGTACTTC. Its protein product is CASSLFEFRRRGAYEQYF. This chain joins TRBV5-1 and TRBJ2-7, with D possibly being TRBD2 (6 bases). Trimming shortened V by 1 base and J by 2 bases, and 22 bases separated the two germline ends. CDR1 and CDR2 (germline): SGHRS, YFSETQ. The CDR3 consists of 18 residues.

V usage is TRBV5-8 and J usage is TRBJ2-3; TRBD2 agrees at 11 bases. The germline V gene has CDR1 SGHTS and CDR2 YDEGEE. The CDR3 is 17 residues long. Trimming took 2 bases from V and 0 from J; bases not matched to a gene: 5. The DNA of the CDR3 is TGTGCCAGCAGCTTATTAGCGGGAGGGACTAGCACAGATACGCAGTATTTT. This codes for CASSLLAGGTSTDTQYF.

The chain uses TRBV9 and TRBJ1-4, with D maybe TRBD1 (6 bases). Between the trimmed V and J ends, which lost 4 bases and 8 bases, there was a span of 15 bases. Germline CDR1 and CDR2: SGDLS and YYNGEE. The CDR3 covers 14 residues. As DNA, the CDR3 is TGTGCCAGCAGCCCAAGCTGGGGGCGGGAAAAACTGTTTTTT. It codes for CASSPSWGREKLFF. Based on the CDR3 plus reference TRBV9 and TRBJ1-4, the full variable domain is DSGVTQTPKHLITATGQRVTLRCSPRSGDLSVYWYQQSLDQGLQFLIQYYNGEERAKGNILERFSAQQFPDLHSELNLSSLELGDSALYFCASSPSWGREKLFFGSGTQLSVL.

This rearrangement joins TRBV24-1 to TRBJ2-1; the D gene is possibly TRBD2 (6 bases). Per germline, CDR1 KGHDR and CDR2 SFDVKD. The CDR3 loop spans 17 amino acids. V was trimmed by 4 bases and J by 3 bases, leaving 18 bases between them. DNA for the CDR3: TGTGCCACCAGTGACCTTGCCGGACTACGGAACTACAATGAGCAGTTCTTC. It specifies CATSDLAGLRNYNEQFF.

The chain has TRBV28 and TRBJ1-2; 8 bases agree with TRBD1. The CDR3 sequence is 15 residues long. V lost 3 bases to trimming and J lost 0 bases; unmatched junction nucleotides: 3. Germline V gene sequence: CDR1 MDHEN, CDR2 SYDVKM. The CDR3: CASSFLTGANYGYTF. The CDR3 DNA sequence: TGTGCCAGCAGTTTCCTGACAGGGGCTAACTATGGCTACACCTTC.

The CDR3 spells CASGAGDNQPQHF. Written as DNA, the CDR3 is TGTGCCTCCGGGGCAGGGGACAATCAGCCCCAGCATTTT. The chain recombines TRBV6-5 with TRBJ1-5, with D perhaps TRBD1 (6 bases). CDR1 MNHEY and CDR2 SVGAGI come from the germline V gene. The CDR3 contains 13 residues. V lost 11 bases to trimming and J lost 3 bases, with 14 bases between them.

This clone was recorded a few times. This rearrangement joins TRBV9 to TRBJ2-7, with 10 bases lining up with TRBD2. The CDR3 loop spans 16 amino acids. Germline V gives CDR1 SGDLS, CDR2 YYNGEE. J was trimmed by 4 bases and V by 3 bases; bases with no gene match: 10. CDR3 protein: CASSASSGGSYYEQYF. CDR3 in DNA: TGTGCCAGCAGCGCCTCTAGCGGGGGAAGCTATTACGAGCAGTACTTC. The entire variable domain, with the rest obtained from reference TRBV9 and TRBJ2-7, is as follows: DSGVTQTPKHLITATGQRVTLRCSPRSGDLSVYWYQQSLDQGLQFLIQYYNGEERAKGNILERFSAQQFPDLHSELNLSSLELGDSALYFCASSASSGGSYYEQYFGPGTRLTVT.

This clone was counted a single time. The chain recombines TRBV4-1 with TRBJ2-1, with a tentative D call TRBD2 (6 bases). The CDR3 totals 17 residues. Germline CDR1 is MGHRA and CDR2 is YSYEKL. Trimming removed 6 bases at V and 2 bases at J, with 20 bases between. This CDR3 reads CASSPSGSGGPYNEQFF. The CDR3 coding sequence is TGCGCCAGCAGTCCCAGCGGTTCCGGGGGACCCTACAATGAGCAGTTCTTC.

The chain has TRBV10-2 and TRBJ2-3; 13 nucleotides align to TRBD2. The V gene's germline CDR1 is WSHSY and CDR2 SAAADI. This CDR3 region has 14 residues. The trim removed 8 bases at V and 3 bases at J, leaving 2 bases unmatched. The CDR3 sequence is CASSTSGRTDTQYF. For the CDR3, the DNA is TGCGCCAGCTCGACTAGCGGGAGGACAGATACGCAGTATTTT.

In this sample, this clone turned up many times. V and J are TRBV24-1 and TRBJ2-3, with 8 positions matching TRBD1. Trimming cost V 9 bases and J 1 base; bases outside gene matches: 2. Germline V gene lookup returns CDR1 KGHDR and CDR2 SFDVKD. The CDR3 extends over 13 amino acids. CDR3 residues: CATGDRRTDTQYF. As DNA, the CDR3 is TGTGCCACCGGGGACAGGCGCACAGATACGCAGTATTTT.

Only one count was recorded for this clone. This rearrangement joins TRBV5-4 to TRBJ2-7; D possibly corresponds to TRBD1 (5 bases). V was cut by 5 bases and J by 1 base, with 10 bases left in between. Per germline, CDR1 SGHNT and CDR2 YYREEE (reference sequence). This CDR3 is 13 amino acids long. The DNA for the CDR3 is TGTGCCAGCAGGATTGACAGTTCCTACGAGCAGTACTTC. It codes for CASRIDSSYEQYF.

This clone was counted once. The chain employs TRBV7-9 and TRBJ1-1, with D unresolved. This CDR3 has 12 residues. Trimming stripped 3 bases from V and 2 bases from J, with 4 bases between. Germline V gives CDR1 SEHNR, CDR2 FQNEAQ (reference sequence). The CDR3 spells CASSFSNTEAFF. Written as DNA, the CDR3 is TGTGCCAGCAGCTTTTCAAACACTGAAGCTTTCTTT.

The chain has TRBV2 and TRBJ1-5; 7 positions match TRBD1. J lost 2 bases, V lost 5 bases, and 3 bases had no gene match. The CDR3 is 14 amino acids. Germline V gene data show CDR1 as SNHLY and CDR2 as FYNNEI. Here the CDR3 DNA reads TGTGCCAGCAGTCAGACAGGGCGCAATCAGCCCCAGCATTTT. Amino acids: CASSQTGRNQPQHF.

To note about this clone: Additional DNA sequences in this sample encode the identical CDR3. The gene calls are TRBV6-5 and TRBJ1-3; D is perhaps TRBD1 (6 bases). Germline values: CDR1 MNHEY, CDR2 SVGAGI. V lost 7 bases to trimming and J lost 4 bases, with 8 bases between them. CDR3 length: 12 amino acids. CDR3 DNA sequence: TGTGCCAGCAACGGACAGGGAAACACCATATATTTT. This sequence encodes CASNGQGNTIYF.

J is TRBJ2-5 and V is TRBV5-4; D unresolved. The CDR3 is made up of 14 amino acids. Germline-derived CDR1 and CDR2 are SGHNT and YYREEE (reference sequence). Trimming stripped 1 base from V and 2 bases from J, with 9 bases between. This chain's CDR3 is CASSLSPRQETQYF. The CDR3 DNA reads TGTGCCAGCAGCTTGTCTCCGAGGCAAGAGACCCAGTACTTC.